These T cell receptor beta chains were read from a single sample in a study of control samples from healthy donors and cancer patients. Libraries were prepared by immunoSEQ multiplex PCR; TCRdb keeps only in-frame clonotypes and omits some of them. The data contain 85,000 to 120,000 clones, around 90% of them seen just once; the ten biggest clones take up under 2.5%. The specimen sequenced was blood. The receptor source for this set is a woman younger than 30 in good health. Each CDR3 is given with its conserved first and last residue. Fields, in order: J gene, clone size, CDR3 length, D gene, V gene, CDR3 DNA, CDR3 protein. D genes are given only for firm matches. A row's size may be missing; if present it is once, few, many or a size class.

TRBJ1-4 . 14 . TRBV21-1 TGTGCCAGCCTCCAGACAGGGGGGGATGAAAAACTGTTTTTT CASLQTGGDEKLFF
TRBJ1-1 . 13 . TRBV6-5 TGTGCCAGCAGTTACTCCGGCCAGGGGCGCACTTTCTTT CASSYSGQGRTFF
TRBJ1-4 . 17 TRBD1 TRBV7-9 TGTGCCAGCAGCTTCCACACTCGACAGGGTCGGGGTGAAAAACTGTTTTTT CASSFHTRQGRGEKLFF
TRBJ2-2 . 16 TRBD2 TRBV27 TGTGCCAGCAGAAGGCAGGGACTAGCAAACACCGGGGAGCTGTTTTTT CASRRQGLANTGELFF
TRBJ2-1 . 15 TRBD2 TRBV28 TGTGCCAGCAGCCTCACTAGCGGGGCCTACAATGAGCAGTTCTTC CASSLTSGAYNEQFF
TRBJ1-2 . 15 . TRBV30 TGTGCCTGGAGTTTCGGGGCCAAACCGAACTATGGCTACACCTTC CAWSFGAKPNYGYTF
TRBJ2-3 . 16 TRBD2 TRBV5-4 TGTGCCAGCAGCACCGGGACTAGCGGGTGGGGGGATACGCAGTATTTT CASSTGTSGWGDTQYF
TRBJ2-2 once 16 . TRBV27 TGTGCCAGCAGTTTTTCGCAGGCCCGGAGCACCGGGGAGCTGTTTTTT CASSFSQARSTGELFF
TRBJ1-3 . 14 TRBD1 TRBV6-5 TGTGCCACCTGGTCTCAGGGGGAAGGAAACACCATATATTTT CATWSQGEGNTIYF
TRBJ1-2 . 13 . TRBV6-5 TGTGCCAGCACCTTGGACAGAACGTATGGCTACACCTTC CASTLDRTYGYTF
TRBJ1-2 . 15 TRBD1 TRBV4-1 TGCGCCAGCAGCCAAGGGGACAGGGATCCATATGGCTACACCTTC CASSQGDRDPYGYTF
TRBJ2-1 . 16 . TRBV6-5 TGTGCCAGCAGTTCCCTGGGACGTAGCTCCTACAATGAGCAGTTCTTC CASSSLGRSSYNEQFF
TRBJ2-4 . 14 . TRBV18 TGTGCCAGCTCAACAGGGACCCACAGAGACATTCAGTACTTC CASSTGTHRDIQYF
TRBJ1-1 . 13 . TRBV10-2 TGCGCCAGCAGCCAACCAGGGAACACTGAAGCTTTCTTT CASSQPGNTEAFF
TRBJ2-2 . 14 . TRBV7-2 TGTGCCAGCAGCACGCAACAGATCCTCGGGGAGCTGTTTTTT CASSTQQILGELFF
TRBJ2-7 few 13 . TRBV19 TGTGCCAGTAGCAACCGACTAGGCTACGAGCAGTACTTC CASSNRLGYEQYF
TRBJ2-1 . 11 . TRBV24-1 TGTGCCACCGCTAGGGTCAATGAGCAGTTCTTC CATARVNEQFF
TRBJ2-2 . 13 . TRBV5-4 TGTGCCAGCAGCTTTTACGGGGTCGGGGAGCTGTTTTTT CASSFYGVGELFF
TRBJ2-1 . 15 TRBD1 TRBV5-4 TGTGCCAGCAGCCTCAGGGGGAGTGCCTACAATGAGCAGTTCTTC CASSLRGSAYNEQFF
TRBJ1-1 . 15 TRBD1 TRBV30 TGTGCCTGGAGTGACTACAGGGGGGGTAGGACTGAAGCTTTCTTT CAWSDYRGGRTEAFF
TRBJ2-3 . 18 TRBD2 TRBV4-2 TGTGCCAGCAGCCAAACCACTAGCGGGGGCCGCCTCCTTGGTACGCAGTATTTT CASSQTTSGGRLLGTQYF
TRBJ2-5 . 13 . TRBV5-4 TGTGCCAGCAGCTTGGAGCTTAGGGAGACCCAGTACTTC CASSLELRETQYF
TRBJ1-1 . 11 . TRBV30 TGTGCCTGGGAGGGGCCCACTGAAGCTTTCTTT CAWEGPTEAFF
TRBJ1-1 . 17 TRBD1 TRBV13 TGTGCCAGCAGCCCAAAGGGGACAGGGGGCCCAAACACTGAAGCTTTCTTT CASSPKGTGGPNTEAFF
TRBJ1-1 . 13 TRBD1 TRBV28 TGTGCCAGCAGGGCCACAGGGGCCGCTGAAGCTTTCTTT CASRATGAAEAFF
TRBJ2-5 . 15 TRBD1 TRBV13 TGTGCCAGCAGCTCCGGGACAGGGGGCGCGGAGACCCAGTACTTC CASSSGTGGAETQYF
TRBJ2-1 . 15 TRBD1 TRBV2 TGTGCCAGCAGTGTGGGGGACAGGGAATACAATGAGCAGTTCTTC CASSVGDREYNEQFF
TRBJ2-3 . 13 TRBD2 TRBV6-5 TGTGCCAGCACTGGCGGGGGGCCGAATACGCAGTATTTT CASTGGGPNTQYF
TRBJ1-2 . 14 . TRBV2 TGTGCCAGCAGTGAAACGACAGTGAACTATGGCTACACCTTC CASSETTVNYGYTF
TRBJ2-1 . 16 TRBD2 TRBV7-9 TGTGCCAGCAGCTTACATCAGCGGGAAGCCTACAATGAGCAGTTCTTC CASSLHQREAYNEQFF
TRBJ2-7 . 13 TRBD2 TRBV19 TGTGCCAGTAACCCTAGCGGGGGAACTGTGCAGTACTTC CASNPSGGTVQYF
TRBJ1-2 . 16 TRBD1 TRBV5-1 TGCGCCAGCGGCCCAAATGGGGACAGCCGAAACTATGGCTACACCTTC CASGPNGDSRNYGYTF
TRBJ2-7 . 15 . TRBV15 TGTGCCACCAGCGAGGGGAAGCGGGTTCGGGCCGAGCAGTACTTC CATSEGKRVRAEQYF
TRBJ2-1 . 14 . TRBV6-6 TGTGCCAGCAGTTACTTGGGCAGCTACAATGAGCAGTTCTTC CASSYLGSYNEQFF
TRBJ1-1 . 14 . TRBV28 TGTGCCAGCAGTACCCCGGACGGCCTCACTGAAGCTTTCTTT CASSTPDGLTEAFF
TRBJ2-2 . 14 TRBD2 TRBV29-1 TGCAGCGTTGATTGCGGGAGGGTATCCGGGGAGCTGTTTTTT CSVDCGRVSGELFF
TRBJ1-3 . 13 . TRBV2 TGTGCCAGCAAGGAGAACTCTGGAAACACCATATATTTT CASKENSGNTIYF
TRBJ2-2 . 19 TRBD2 TRBV19 TGTGCCAGTAGTATCCAATCGGGACTAGCGGGGGTCCTCACCGGGGAGCTGTTTTTT CASSIQSGLAGVLTGELFF
TRBJ2-3 . 12 . TRBV2 TGTGCCAGGGGGATCAACACAGATACGCAGTATTTT CARGINTDTQYF
TRBJ2-1 . 15 TRBD2 TRBV6-5 TGTGCCAGCAGTTACCGCGGACTAGCGGGAGATGAGCAGTTCTTC CASSYRGLAGDEQFF
TRBJ2-7 . 15 TRBD2 TRBV6-2/TRBV6-3 TGTGCCAGCAGTTACTCTAGCGGGAGTAGCGACGAGCAGTACTTC CASSYSSGSSDEQYF
TRBJ2-5 . 13 . TRBV6-6 TGTGCCAGCACTCGAAGGTACCAAGAGACCCAGTACTTC CASTRRYQETQYF
TRBJ2-3 . 14 TRBD2 TRBV24-1 TGTGCCACCAGTGTGGCGGGAGGCACAGATACGCAGTATTTT CATSVAGGTDTQYF
TRBJ1-1 . 12 TRBD1 TRBV5-1 TGCGCCAGCGGGACAGGCTACACTGAAGCTTTCTTT CASGTGYTEAFF
TRBJ1-1 . 17 TRBD1 TRBV15 TGTGCCACCGAGGCTATGGGACAGGGAGCCCCGAACACTGAAGCTTTCTTT CATEAMGQGAPNTEAFF
TRBJ1-2 . 14 . TRBV4-1 TGCGCCAGCAGCCACGTCGGGGGTAGCTATGGCTACACCTTC CASSHVGGSYGYTF
TRBJ2-1 . 15 TRBD2 TRBV7-6 TGTGCCAGCAGCTTAGAAATAGCGGGTAACAATGAGCAGTTCTTC CASSLEIAGNNEQFF
TRBJ1-5 . 13 . TRBV27 TGTGCCAGCAGCCTCCGGTTGCCCCAGCCCCAGCATTTT CASSLRLPQPQHF
TRBJ1-3 . 12 . TRBV4-2 TGTGCCAGCAGCCAAGACGGAAACACCATATATTTT CASSQDGNTIYF
TRBJ1-6 once 13 . TRBV7-9 TGTGCCAGCAGCTTAGAGCCAGCCACACCCCTCCACTTT CASSLEPATPLHF
TRBJ2-2 . 14 . TRBV6-5 TGTGCCTACAGGGACCCATGGAACACCGGGGAGCTGTTTTTT CAYRDPWNTGELFF
TRBJ1-2 . 13 . TRBV7-9 TGTGCCAGCAGCTTAGTTGGCCGCCTGGGCTACACCTTC CASSLVGRLGYTF
TRBJ1-2 once 14 . TRBV24-1 TGTGCCACCAGTGATTCGGGACTCGGAGGGCGCTACACCTTC CATSDSGLGGRYTF
TRBJ1-1 . 14 TRBD1 TRBV27 TGTGCCAGCAGTTCTCAGGGGGCGAACACTGAAGCTTTCTTT CASSSQGANTEAFF
TRBJ1-3 . 16 TRBD1 TRBV30 TGTGCCTGGAGTCAAGGGGAGGGGGCGCCCGGAAACACCATATATTTT CAWSQGEGAPGNTIYF
TRBJ1-2 . 15 TRBD1 TRBV19 TGTGCCAGTAGTACGCTGGGACAGGGGGCTGCTGGCTACACCTTC CASSTLGQGAAGYTF
TRBJ2-7 medium-sized 12 . TRBV6-5 TGTGCCAGCAGCCCAAATCCCCCCGAGCAGTACTTC CASSPNPPEQYF
TRBJ2-2 . 14 . TRBV6-2/TRBV6-3 TGTGCCAGCAGTGGAGGGACAGATACCGGGGAGCTGTTTTTT CASSGGTDTGELFF
TRBJ2-6 . 14 . TRBV6-5 TGTGCCACGTATGTGGTTTCTGGGGCCAACGTCCTGACTTTC CATYVVSGANVLTF